These T cell receptor beta chains were read from a single sample in a study of cytomegalovirus exposure and HLA in healthy donors. Sequenced by immunoSEQ multiplex PCR; TCRdb stores in-frame clones only, minus some. This table has around 100,000 clones, roughly four fifths appearing once. The source material was PBMCs. These receptors were collected from a man aged 30 to 39 in good health and CMV-seropositive. CDR3s include the opening cysteine and the closing phenylalanine or tryptophan. The D gene is left open where the match is weak. Clone size is shown for a subset of rows, as once, few, many or a class of expanded clone.

J: TRBJ2-3
D: NA
length: 15
V: TRBV11-2
size: NA
CDR3: CASSLLGHHTDTQYF
DNA: TGTGCCAGCAGCTTACTCGGACATCACACAGATACGCAGTATTTT

J: TRBJ1-1
D: NA
length: 14
V: TRBV6-6
size: NA
CDR3: CASSYLPGQIAAFF
DNA: TGTGCCAGCAGTTACCTACCAGGACAGATCGCCGCTTTCTTT

J: TRBJ2-3
D: TRBD1
length: 18
V: TRBV5-1
size: NA
CDR3: CASSLGAGTGGLSDTQYF
DNA: TGCGCCAGCAGCTTGGGGGCCGGGACAGGGGGCTTGTCAGATACGCAGTATTTT

J: TRBJ2-3
D: TRBD2
length: 16
V: TRBV4-2
size: NA
CDR3: CASSVSTSGTGDTQYF
DNA: TGTGCCAGCAGCGTGTCGACTAGCGGGACCGGAGATACGCAGTATTTT

J: TRBJ1-2
D: NA
length: 13
V: TRBV11-2
size: once
CDR3: CASSEGGGYGYTF
DNA: TGTGCCAGCAGCGAGGGGGGGGGATATGGCTACACCTTC

J: TRBJ1-5
D: NA
length: 15
V: TRBV28
size: NA
CDR3: CASQEGFRGNQPQHF
DNA: TGTGCCAGCCAGGAGGGCTTTAGAGGCAATCAGCCCCAGCATTTT

J: TRBJ1-1
D: TRBD1
length: 15
V: TRBV2
size: NA
CDR3: CASSRSTGVSTEAFF
DNA: TGTGCCAGCAGTCGTAGTACAGGGGTGAGCACTGAAGCTTTCTTT

J: TRBJ2-5
D: NA
length: 15
V: TRBV5-6
size: NA
CDR3: CASSLVQVNSKTQYF
DNA: TGTGCCAGCAGCTTGGTACAGGTGAACAGTAAGACCCAGTACTTC

J: TRBJ1-2
D: TRBD1
length: 14
V: TRBV15
size: once
CDR3: CATSRSGTGDGYTF
DNA: TGTGCCACCAGCAGATCCGGGACAGGGGATGGCTACACCTTC

J: TRBJ2-2
D: NA
length: 11
V: TRBV5-1
size: NA
CDR3: CASSESGELFF
DNA: TGCGCCAGCAGCGAGTCCGGGGAGCTGTTTTTT

J: TRBJ1-2
D: NA
length: 18
V: TRBV2
size: NA
CDR3: CASRAKIRGTRKYYGYTF
DNA: TGTGCCAGCAGAGCCAAGATCAGGGGAACCAGAAAATACTATGGCTACACCTTC

J: TRBJ2-3
D: NA
length: 14
V: TRBV18
size: once
CDR3: CASSPAGTTDTQYF
DNA: TGTGCCAGCTCACCAGCAGGAACCACAGATACGCAGTATTTT

J: TRBJ2-5
D: NA
length: 13
V: TRBV7-2
size: NA
CDR3: CASSFTGKETQYF
DNA: TGTGCCAGCAGCTTTACAGGGAAAGAGACCCAGTACTTC

J: TRBJ2-5
D: TRBD2
length: 17
V: TRBV5-1
size: NA
CDR3: CASSFPTSGDLQETQYF
DNA: TGCGCCAGCAGCTTCCCGACTAGCGGGGACCTCCAAGAGACCCAGTACTTC

J: TRBJ1-1
D: NA
length: 13
V: TRBV28
size: NA
CDR3: CASSLVASTEAFF
DNA: TGTGCCAGCAGTTTGGTGGCTTCGACTGAAGCTTTCTTT

J: TRBJ1-5
D: TRBD1
length: 14
V: TRBV6-5
size: NA
CDR3: CASSGQAGNQPQHF
DNA: TGTGCCAGCAGTGGACAGGCAGGCAATCAGCCCCAGCATTTT

J: TRBJ1-4
D: NA
length: 13
V: TRBV6-1
size: NA
CDR3: CASRTHRAEKLFF
DNA: TGTGCCAGCAGAACCCACAGGGCTGAAAAACTGTTTTTT

J: TRBJ2-2
D: NA
length: 17
V: TRBV18
size: NA
CDR3: CASSPLPPPRATGELFF
DNA: TGTGCCAGCTCACCACTACCTCCCCCGAGGGCCACCGGGGAGCTGTTTTTT

J: TRBJ1-1
D: NA
length: 17
V: TRBV19
size: NA
CDR3: CATTLEGYNFMNTEAFF
DNA: TGTGCCACCACACTCGAGGGATACAATTTTATGAACACTGAAGCTTTCTTT

J: TRBJ2-1
D: TRBD2
length: 16
V: TRBV5-1
size: NA
CDR3: CASSLGGGASYNEQFF
DNA: TGCGCCAGCAGCTTGGGCGGGGGGGCTTCCTACAATGAGCAGTTCTTC

J: TRBJ1-2
D: NA
length: 13
V: TRBV28
size: NA
CDR3: CASSFRTVHGYTF
DNA: TGTGCCAGCAGTTTCCGTACAGTACATGGCTACACCTTC

J: TRBJ1-2
D: NA
length: 15
V: TRBV5-6
size: many
CDR3: CASSLMSGVNYGYTF
DNA: TGTGCCAGCAGCTTGATGTCAGGGGTTAACTATGGCTACACCTTC

J: TRBJ1-2
D: NA
length: 13
V: TRBV2
size: NA
CDR3: CASSLLILYGYTF
DNA: TGTGCCAGCAGTTTGCTCATCCTCTACGGCTACACCTTC

J: TRBJ1-1
D: NA
length: 11
V: TRBV7-2
size: few
CDR3: CASALYTEAFF
DNA: TGTGCCAGCGCCCTATACACTGAAGCTTTCTTT

J: TRBJ2-2
D: NA
length: 14
V: TRBV9
size: NA
CDR3: CASNIQGNTGELFF
DNA: TGTGCCAGCAACATACAGGGGAACACCGGGGAGCTGTTTTTT

J: TRBJ1-1
D: NA
length: 12
V: TRBV7-9
size: NA
CDR3: CASSWRDSEAFF
DNA: TGTGCCAGCAGCTGGAGGGATTCTGAAGCTTTCTTT

J: TRBJ1-5
D: NA
length: 12
V: TRBV28
size: NA
CDR3: CASSPQGLPQHF
DNA: TGTGCCAGCAGCCCTCAGGGACTGCCCCAGCATTTT

J: TRBJ2-7
D: NA
length: 12
V: TRBV28
size: NA
CDR3: CASSLFRGEQYF
DNA: TGTGCCAGCAGTTTATTCAGGGGCGAGCAGTACTTC

J: TRBJ1-6
D: NA
length: 14
V: TRBV27
size: NA
CDR3: CASRPGQYNSPLHF
DNA: TGTGCCAGCAGACCCGGACAATATAATTCACCCCTCCACTTT

J: TRBJ1-1
D: TRBD1
length: 17
V: TRBV12-5
size: NA
CDR3: CASGLVRGGTGNPEAFF
DNA: TGTGCTAGTGGTTTGGTACGCGGTGGGACAGGGAACCCCGAAGCTTTCTTT

J: TRBJ1-4
D: TRBD1
length: 14
V: TRBV2
size: NA
CDR3: CASSEHPGQGKLFF
DNA: TGTGCCAGCAGCGAACATCCGGGACAGGGGAAACTGTTTTTT

J: TRBJ2-7
D: NA
length: 13
V: TRBV6-5
size: NA
CDR3: CASSPLNYYEQYF
DNA: TGTGCCAGCAGTCCTCTTAACTACTACGAGCAGTACTTC

J: TRBJ2-1
D: TRBD2
length: 18
V: TRBV5-1
size: few
CDR3: CASRDTRLAGGVHNEQFF
DNA: TGCGCCAGTCGGGACACTCGACTAGCGGGAGGTGTCCACAATGAGCAGTTCTTC

J: TRBJ2-1
D: TRBD1
length: 16
V: TRBV14
size: NA
CDR3: CASQDRGTASYNEQFF
DNA: TGTGCCAGCCAGGACAGAGGGACAGCGTCATACAATGAGCAGTTCTTC

J: TRBJ2-4
D: TRBD2
length: 20
V: TRBV15
size: NA
CDR3: CATSRGFSGGGIVAKNIQYF
DNA: TGTGCCACCAGCAGGGGCTTTAGCGGGGGGGGTATAGTAGCCAAAAACATTCAGTACTTC

J: TRBJ2-5
D: NA
length: 15
V: TRBV2
size: once
CDR3: CASSKTLGGAETQYF
DNA: TGTGCCAGCAGTAAGACCCTGGGCGGGGCCGAGACCCAGTACTTC

J: TRBJ1-2
D: TRBD1
length: 15
V: TRBV28
size: NA
CDR3: CASRTRDRGSKGYTF
DNA: TGTGCCAGCAGGACCCGGGACAGGGGGTCGAAGGGCTACACCTTC

J: TRBJ2-7
D: NA
length: 12
V: TRBV2
size: NA
CDR3: CASGRSAYEQYF
DNA: TGTGCCAGCGGCAGGTCGGCCTACGAGCAGTACTTC

J: TRBJ2-3
D: NA
length: 12
V: TRBV30
size: NA
CDR3: CAWSKQSDTQYF
DNA: TGTGCCTGGAGTAAGCAATCAGATACGCAGTATTTT

J: TRBJ2-7
D: NA
length: 13
V: TRBV2
size: NA
CDR3: CASSDVAPYEQYF
DNA: TGTGCCAGCAGCGACGTAGCCCCCTACGAGCAGTACTTC

J: TRBJ1-6
D: NA
length: 18
V: TRBV27
size: NA
CDR3: CASRSWSPVGAYNSPLHF
DNA: TGTGCCAGCCGGAGTTGGAGTCCCGTCGGCGCCTATAATTCACCCCTCCACTTT

J: TRBJ1-1
D: NA
length: 14
V: TRBV4-2
size: few
CDR3: CASSQDRGNTEAFF
DNA: TGTGCCAGCAGCCAAGATCGGGGGAACACTGAAGCTTTCTTT

J: TRBJ1-5
D: NA
length: 15
V: TRBV30
size: once
CDR3: CAWSVGTRLNQPQHF
DNA: TGTGCCTGGAGTGTAGGGACAAGGCTCAATCAGCCCCAGCATTTT

J: TRBJ1-2
D: NA
length: 14
V: TRBV6-5
size: NA
CDR3: CASSYLTDIYGYTF
DNA: TGTGCCAGCAGTTACCTCACAGATATCTATGGCTACACCTTC

J: TRBJ1-1
D: NA
length: 14
V: TRBV2
size: NA
CDR3: CASNRDRTNTEAFF
DNA: TGTGCCAGCAACCGAGACAGGACGAACACTGAAGCTTTCTTT

J: TRBJ1-2
D: TRBD1
length: 13
V: TRBV7-9
size: once
CDR3: CASSPGRGLGYTF
DNA: TGTGCCAGCAGCCCCGGGAGGGGGCTTGGCTACACCTTC